This T cell receptor beta chain was found in a study of beta chain features in type 1 diabetes. The CDR3 is 15 residues long. Germline CDR1 and CDR2: MNHEY and SVGAGI. The ends were cut back, 0 bases at V and 5 bases at J, with 14 bases in the middle. cDNA synthesis used the whole RNA isolate, giving expressed TCRB sequences. TCRdb's table, derived via immunoSEQ multiplex PCR, lists solely in-frame clones and lacks some. Among roughly 250,000 clones listed, around 21% were seen once. This clone was observed a handful of times. As yet, its antigen is unknown. Overall study findings and caveats: Patients with Type 1 diabetes showed moderately but significantly shorter TCRB CDR3s in all four CD4+ subsets. It was possible that PCR favored shorter templates, equally so in patients and controls. When VDJ junctions were examined, type 1 diabetes patients showed fewer insertions and more deletions.

The chain is built from TRBV6-5 and TRBJ2-7; no clear D. The sequencing input was naive CD4+ T cells from blood. This receptor was taken from a woman in her thirties or forties with type 1 diabetes. Here the CDR3 DNA reads TGTGCCAGCAGTTACTCACCCCTCGTCCCTAACGAGCAGTACTTC. Translation gives CASSYSPLVPNEQYF.